This TCR beta chain came from a study of T cell responses to AZD1222 COVID-19 vaccine. TCRdb's table, derived via immunoSEQ multiplex PCR, lists solely in-frame clones and lacks some. The data show 86,000 or so clones, 80% to 95% seen once. Trimming pared 4 bases from V and 5 bases from J, leaving 15 bases between. Germline V gene sequence: CDR1 SGHRS, CDR2 YFSETQ. The CDR3 runs 14 residues. Sequencing was performed on peripheral blood, taken 28 days after the second AZD1222 dose. The chain couples TRBV5-1 to TRBJ2-5; D assignment may be TRBD1 or TRBD2 (5 bases each). The sequence was collected from an adult who received the AZD1222 COVID-19 vaccine. The CDR3 spells CASSDGAGTETQYF. The DNA for the CDR3 is TGCGCCAGCAGCGACGGGGCCGGGACGGAGACCCAGTACTTC.